This is a list of T cell receptor beta chains from one sample in a study of T cell responses to AZD1222 COVID-19 vaccine. Generated by immunoSEQ multiplex PCR, the TCRdb table keeps only in-frame clones and is missing some. The sample consists of 180,000 or so clones, around 93% of them appearing once. The sample consisted of peripheral blood, taken 28 days after the second AZD1222 dose. The origin of the receptors is an adult who received the AZD1222 COVID-19 vaccine. Each CDR3 is given with its conserved first and last residue. A D gene is named only where the DNA matches it firmly. Where a row states a size, it is once, few, many or the class of an expanded clone; other rows omit it.

CDR3 protein	CDR3 DNA	V gene	D gene	clone size	J gene
CASSPPGLGEQYF	TGTGCCAGCTCACCTCCAGGGTTAGGCGAGCAGTACTTC	TRBV18	.	.	TRBJ2-7
CASSLLSETPVAEAFF	TGCGCCAGCAGCTTGCTTTCAGAGACTCCCGTCGCTGAAGCTTTCTTT	TRBV5-1	.	.	TRBJ1-1
CASSLGTGGQWTQYF	TGTGCCAGCAGCTTAGGGACGGGGGGGCAGTGGACCCAGTACTTC	TRBV7-2	TRBD2	.	TRBJ2-5
CASSASGGSSSYNEQFF	TGTGCCAGCAGCGCTAGCGGGGGGTCGAGCTCCTACAATGAGCAGTTCTTC	TRBV9	TRBD2	.	TRBJ2-1
CASSLKDRGVNSPLHF	TGTGCCAGCAGCTTAAAGGACAGGGGAGTAAATTCACCCCTCCACTTT	TRBV7-6	TRBD1	.	TRBJ1-6
CASSSPEGGSYEQYF	TGTGCCAGCAGCTCCCCGGAAGGAGGGTCCTACGAGCAGTACTTC	TRBV11-2	.	.	TRBJ2-7
CASSELNYGYTF	TGTGCCAGCAGTGAATTAAACTATGGCTACACCTTC	TRBV2	.	.	TRBJ1-2
CASRLAKRDRGQPQHF	TGTGCAAGTCGCTTAGCGAAGAGGGACAGGGGACAGCCCCAGCATTTT	TRBV12-2	.	.	TRBJ1-5
CASSLHGTGIQLGYGNTIYF	TGTGCCAGTAGTCTCCACGGGACAGGGATACAGCTGGGGTACGGAAACACCATATATTTT	TRBV19	TRBD1	.	TRBJ1-3
CASSPGMRAHEQYF	TGCGCCAGCAGCCCCGGGATGAGAGCTCACGAGCAGTACTTC	TRBV5-1	.	few	TRBJ2-7
CASSPSQTGTRYSPLHF	TGTGCCAGCAGCCCCAGCCAAACCGGGACAAGATATTCACCCCTCCACTTT	TRBV3-1/TRBV3-2	.	.	TRBJ1-6
CASSQPSGGGKNIQYF	TGTGCCAGCAGCCAACCTAGCGGGGGTGGCAAAAACATTCAGTACTTC	TRBV7-8	TRBD2	.	TRBJ2-4
CASSQVSYGYTF	TGTGCCAGCAGCCAAGTTTCATACGGCTACACCTTC	TRBV14	.	.	TRBJ1-2
CASGPLQGNTEAFF	TGTGCCAGTGGACCCCTACAGGGGAACACTGAAGCTTTCTTT	TRBV19	.	few	TRBJ1-1
CASSLGGTGSYGYTF	TGCGCCAGCAGCTTGGGGGGAACAGGGAGTTATGGCTACACCTTC	TRBV5-1	.	.	TRBJ1-2
CAWNRGPSDTEAFF	TGTGCCTGGAACAGGGGACCCTCGGACACTGAAGCTTTCTTT	TRBV30	TRBD1	.	TRBJ1-1